What follows is one T cell receptor beta chain and its context. The sample originates from a study of cytomegalovirus exposure and HLA in healthy donors. Produced via immunoSEQ multiplex PCR; TCRdb's table is partial and in-frame only. The profile covers roughly 250,000 clones, with more than 75% appearing a single time and less than 3% taken by the ten largest. The sequenced sample was PBMCs. The clonotype was recovered from a man aged 18-30 years in good health and CMV-seronegative.

CDR3 in DNA: TGTGCCAGTAGTCCCACTCCAATGAGCTCCTACGAGCAGTACTTC. Translation gives CASSPTPMSSYEQYF. This rearrangement joins TRBV19 to TRBJ2-7; D gene unclear. CDR1 and CDR2 (germline): LNHDA, SQIVND (reference sequence). V gave up 5 bases and J gave up 0 bases, with 14 bases separating them. This CDR3 spans 15 amino acids.